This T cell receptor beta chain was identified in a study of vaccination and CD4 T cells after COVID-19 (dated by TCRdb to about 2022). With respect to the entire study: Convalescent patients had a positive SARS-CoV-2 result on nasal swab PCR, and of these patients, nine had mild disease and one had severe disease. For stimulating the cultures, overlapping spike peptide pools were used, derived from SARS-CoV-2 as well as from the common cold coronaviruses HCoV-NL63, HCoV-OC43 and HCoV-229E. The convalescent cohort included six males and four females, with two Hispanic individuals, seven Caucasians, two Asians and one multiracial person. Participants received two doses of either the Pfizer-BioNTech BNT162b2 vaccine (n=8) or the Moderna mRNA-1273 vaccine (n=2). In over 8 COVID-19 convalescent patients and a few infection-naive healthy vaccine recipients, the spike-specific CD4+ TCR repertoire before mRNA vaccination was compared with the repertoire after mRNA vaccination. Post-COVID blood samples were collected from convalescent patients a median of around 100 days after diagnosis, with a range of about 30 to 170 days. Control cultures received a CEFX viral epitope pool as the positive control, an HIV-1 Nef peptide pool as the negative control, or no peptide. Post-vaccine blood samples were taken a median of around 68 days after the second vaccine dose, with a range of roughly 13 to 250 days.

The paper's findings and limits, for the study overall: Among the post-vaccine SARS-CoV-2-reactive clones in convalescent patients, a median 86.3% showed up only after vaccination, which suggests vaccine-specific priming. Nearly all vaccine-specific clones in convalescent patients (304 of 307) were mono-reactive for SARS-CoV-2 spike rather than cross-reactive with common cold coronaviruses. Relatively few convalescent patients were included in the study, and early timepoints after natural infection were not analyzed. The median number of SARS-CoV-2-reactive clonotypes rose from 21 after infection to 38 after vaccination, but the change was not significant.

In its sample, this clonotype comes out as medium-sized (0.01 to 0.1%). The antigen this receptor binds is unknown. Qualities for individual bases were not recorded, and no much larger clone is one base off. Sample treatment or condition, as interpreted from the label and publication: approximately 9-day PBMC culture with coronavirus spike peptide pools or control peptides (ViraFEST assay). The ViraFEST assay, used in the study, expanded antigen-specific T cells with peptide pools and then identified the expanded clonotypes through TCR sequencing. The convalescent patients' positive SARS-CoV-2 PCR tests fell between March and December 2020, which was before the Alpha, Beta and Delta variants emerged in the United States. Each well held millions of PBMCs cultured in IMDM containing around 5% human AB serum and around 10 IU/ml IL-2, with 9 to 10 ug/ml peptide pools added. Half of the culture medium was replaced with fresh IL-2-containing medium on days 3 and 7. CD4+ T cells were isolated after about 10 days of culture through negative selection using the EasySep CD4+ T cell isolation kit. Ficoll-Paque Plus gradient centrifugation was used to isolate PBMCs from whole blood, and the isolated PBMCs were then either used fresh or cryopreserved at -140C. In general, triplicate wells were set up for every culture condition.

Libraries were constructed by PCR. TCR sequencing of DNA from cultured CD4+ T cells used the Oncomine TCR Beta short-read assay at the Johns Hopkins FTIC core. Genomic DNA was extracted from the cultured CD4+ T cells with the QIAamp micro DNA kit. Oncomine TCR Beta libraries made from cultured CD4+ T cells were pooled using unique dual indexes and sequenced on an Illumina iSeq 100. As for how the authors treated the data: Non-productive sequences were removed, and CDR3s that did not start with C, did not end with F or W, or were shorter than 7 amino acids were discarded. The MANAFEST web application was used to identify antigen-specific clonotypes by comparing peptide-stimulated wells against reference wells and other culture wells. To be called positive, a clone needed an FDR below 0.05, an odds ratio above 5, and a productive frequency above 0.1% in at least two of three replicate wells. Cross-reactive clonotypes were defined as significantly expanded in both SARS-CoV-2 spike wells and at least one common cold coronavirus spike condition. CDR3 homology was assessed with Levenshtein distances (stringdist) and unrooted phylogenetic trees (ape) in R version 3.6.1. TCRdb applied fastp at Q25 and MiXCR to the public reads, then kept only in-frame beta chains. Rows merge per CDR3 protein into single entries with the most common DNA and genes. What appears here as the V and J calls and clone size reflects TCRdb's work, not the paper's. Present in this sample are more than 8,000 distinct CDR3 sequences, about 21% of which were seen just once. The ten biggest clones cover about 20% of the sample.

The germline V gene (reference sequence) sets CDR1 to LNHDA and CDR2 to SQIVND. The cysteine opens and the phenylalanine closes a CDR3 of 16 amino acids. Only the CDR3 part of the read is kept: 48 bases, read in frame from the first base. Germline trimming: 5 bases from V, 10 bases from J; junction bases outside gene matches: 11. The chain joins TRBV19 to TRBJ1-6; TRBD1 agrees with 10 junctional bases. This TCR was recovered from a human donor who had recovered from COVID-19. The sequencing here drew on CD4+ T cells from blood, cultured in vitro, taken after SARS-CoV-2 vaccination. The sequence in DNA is TGTGCCAGTAGTCCCCCCGGGACAGGGGTCGACTCACCCCTCCACTTT. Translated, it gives CASSPPGTGVDSPLHF.